The clone carrying this T cell receptor (beta chain) was counted between two and nine times. The data were taken from a study of T cells in Graves' hyperthyroidism and ophthalmopathy. RNA transcripts were the template for amplifying TCR beta CDR3 regions. HTBI primers were used for first-round RT-PCR of the TCR CDR3. In TCRdb, the multiplex PCR reads were re-called with MiXCR into one record per CDR3 protein. The sample holds around 570,000 distinct CDR3 sequences, approximately 20% seen once. Fresh peripheral blood, approximately 10 ml, was the source of the PBMCs. Trimming at V came to 5 bases and at J to 2 bases, leaving 9 bases not matched to a gene. The germline CDR1 and CDR2 sequences are MNHNS and SASEGT. The CDR3 is made up of 15 amino acids.

The sequence derives from a man between 40 and 49 years old with Graves' ophthalmopathy. Sequencing was done on a sample of blood. The chain carries TRBV6-1 and TRBJ2-7; 7 bases are shared with TRBD2. The CDR3 is CASSSLRGGPYEQYF. The DNA of the CDR3 is TGTGCCAGCAGTTCCCTAAGGGGAGGGCCCTACGAGCAGTACTTC.